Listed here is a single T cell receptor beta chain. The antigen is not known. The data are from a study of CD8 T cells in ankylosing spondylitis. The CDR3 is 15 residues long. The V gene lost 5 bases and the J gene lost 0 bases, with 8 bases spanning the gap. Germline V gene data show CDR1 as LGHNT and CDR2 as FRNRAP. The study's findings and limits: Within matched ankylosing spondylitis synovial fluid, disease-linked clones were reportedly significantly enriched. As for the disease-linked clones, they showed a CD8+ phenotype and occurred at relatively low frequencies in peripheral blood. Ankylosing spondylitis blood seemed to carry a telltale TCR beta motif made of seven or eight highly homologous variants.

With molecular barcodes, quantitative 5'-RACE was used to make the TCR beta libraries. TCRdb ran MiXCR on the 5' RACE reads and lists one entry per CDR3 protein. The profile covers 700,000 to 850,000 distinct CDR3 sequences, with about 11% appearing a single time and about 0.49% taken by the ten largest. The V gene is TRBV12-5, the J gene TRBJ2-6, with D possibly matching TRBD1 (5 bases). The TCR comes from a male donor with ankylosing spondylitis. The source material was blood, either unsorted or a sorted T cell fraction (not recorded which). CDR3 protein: CASGPRVSGANVLTF. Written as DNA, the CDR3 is TGTGCTAGTGGTCCCAGGGTCTCTGGGGCCAACGTCCTGACTTTC.